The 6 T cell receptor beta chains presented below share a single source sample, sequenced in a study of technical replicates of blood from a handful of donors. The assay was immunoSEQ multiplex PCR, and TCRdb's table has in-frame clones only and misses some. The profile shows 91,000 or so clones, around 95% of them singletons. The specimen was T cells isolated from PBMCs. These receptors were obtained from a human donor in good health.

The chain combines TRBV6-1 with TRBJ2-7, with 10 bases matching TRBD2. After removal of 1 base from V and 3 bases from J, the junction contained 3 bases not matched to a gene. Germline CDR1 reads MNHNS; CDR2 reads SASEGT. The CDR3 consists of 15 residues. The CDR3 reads CASSEVERGGYEQYF. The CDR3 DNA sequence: TGTGCCAGCAGTGAAGTGGAGCGGGGGGGCTACGAGCAGTACTTC.

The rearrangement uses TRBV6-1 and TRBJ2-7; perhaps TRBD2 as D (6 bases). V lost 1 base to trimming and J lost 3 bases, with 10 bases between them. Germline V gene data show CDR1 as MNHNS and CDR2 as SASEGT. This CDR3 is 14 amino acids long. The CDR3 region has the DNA TGTGCCAGCAGTGAAGGCGGGATGATCTACGAGCAGTACTTC. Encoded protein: CASSEGGMIYEQYF.

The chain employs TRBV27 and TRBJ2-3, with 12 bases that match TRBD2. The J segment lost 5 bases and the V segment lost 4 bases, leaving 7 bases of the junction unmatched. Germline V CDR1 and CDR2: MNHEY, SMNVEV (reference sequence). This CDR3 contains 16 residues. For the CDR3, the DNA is TGTGCCAGCAGTTCCAGACTAGCGGGAGCGGTAGATACGCAGTATTTT. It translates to CASSSRLAGAVDTQYF.

The CDR3 coding sequence is TGTGCCAGCAGTCCCGGGACAGGGACGGACACCATATATTTT. It specifies CASSPGTGTDTIYF. The rearrangement uses TRBV6-5 and TRBJ1-3; 9 bases are shared with TRBD1. In germline, CDR1 is MNHEY, CDR2 SVGAGI. The CDR3 is 14 amino acids. Trimming at V came to 5 bases and at J to 8 bases, leaving 7 bases not matched to a gene.

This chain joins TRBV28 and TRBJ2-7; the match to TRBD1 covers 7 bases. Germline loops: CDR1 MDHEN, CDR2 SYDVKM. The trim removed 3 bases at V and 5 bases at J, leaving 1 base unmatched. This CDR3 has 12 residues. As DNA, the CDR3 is TGTGCCAGCAGTTTCCAGGGGGACGAGCAGTACTTC. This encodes CASSFQGDEQYF.

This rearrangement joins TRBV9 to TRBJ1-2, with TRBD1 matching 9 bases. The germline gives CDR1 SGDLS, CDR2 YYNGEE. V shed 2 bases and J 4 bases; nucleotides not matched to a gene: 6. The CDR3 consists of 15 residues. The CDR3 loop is CASSVLGTGPYGYTF. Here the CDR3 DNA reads TGTGCCAGCAGCGTCCTCGGGACAGGGCCCTATGGCTACACCTTC.